The rows below give T cell receptor beta chains drawn from one sample of a study of CD8+ T cells in alopecia areata. Clones were sequenced by immunoSEQ multiplex PCR, and TCRdb holds only the in-frame ones, with some missing. The table records about 200,000 clones, 55% to 75% of them present only once. This material consisted of CD4+ T cells sorted from blood, taken at week 24, from a patient treated with tofacitinib. These receptors came from a human donor with alopecia areata. The CDR3 runs from the conserved cysteine through the conserved F or W. Each record gives: clone size, V gene, J gene, D gene, CDR3 protein, CDR3 DNA. D genes are given only for firm matches. Not every row has a clone size; where given, it reads once, few, many or a size class.

size: -
V: TRBV15
J: TRBJ2-2
D: -
CDR3: CATRDRGATGELFF
DNA: TGTGCCACCAGAGATCGGGGGGCCACCGGGGAGCTGTTTTTT

size: -
V: TRBV5-1
J: TRBJ2-7
D: TRBD1
CDR3: CASSTGQGVHEQYF
DNA: TGCGCCAGCAGCACGGGACAGGGGGTCCACGAGCAGTACTTC

size: -
V: TRBV5-1
J: TRBJ2-1
D: -
CDR3: CASSLPGTSSSYNEQFF
DNA: TGCGCCAGCAGCTTACCCGGGACCTCGAGCTCCTACAATGAGCAGTTCTTC

size: -
V: TRBV5-4
J: TRBJ2-1
D: TRBD2
CDR3: CASSPPAGGQYEQFF
DNA: TGTGCCAGCAGCCCACCAGCGGGGGGGCAATATGAGCAGTTCTTC

size: -
V: TRBV9
J: TRBJ2-1
D: -
CDR3: CASSPPALEQFF
DNA: TGTGCCAGCAGCCCCCCCGCTCTTGAGCAGTTCTTC

size: -
V: TRBV7-7
J: TRBJ2-2
D: -
CDR3: CASSLALGINTGELFF
DNA: TGTGCCAGCAGCTTAGCGCTTGGGATTAACACCGGGGAGCTGTTTTTT

size: -
V: TRBV5-1
J: TRBJ1-1
D: -
CDR3: CASSLAGSNMNTEAFF
DNA: TGCGCCAGCAGCTTGGCTGGTAGTAACATGAACACTGAAGCTTTCTTT

size: -
V: TRBV25-1
J: TRBJ1-2
D: -
CDR3: CASSWGESGYTF
DNA: TGTGCCAGCAGCTGGGGGGAAAGTGGCTACACCTTC

size: -
V: TRBV6-1
J: TRBJ1-1
D: -
CDR3: CASTEEATNTEAFF
DNA: TGTGCCAGCACCGAAGAGGCTACGAACACTGAAGCTTTCTTT

size: -
V: TRBV27
J: TRBJ2-4
D: TRBD1
CDR3: CASSSGTDKNIQYF
DNA: TGTGCCAGCAGTTCTGGGACAGATAAAAACATTCAGTACTTC

size: many
V: TRBV5-1
J: TRBJ1-5
D: TRBD1
CDR3: CASRPWTGNNQPQHF
DNA: TGCGCCAGCAGACCCTGGACAGGGAACAATCAGCCCCAGCATTTT

size: -
V: TRBV7-2
J: TRBJ1-1
D: TRBD1
CDR3: CASSFGTENTEAFF
DNA: TGTGCCAGCAGCTTCGGGACAGAGAACACTGAAGCTTTCTTT

size: -
V: TRBV19
J: TRBJ1-6
D: -
CDR3: CASSISTQGAPLHF
DNA: TGTGCCAGTAGTATATCAACACAGGGAGCACCCCTCCACTTT

size: -
V: TRBV27
J: TRBJ2-2
D: -
CDR3: CASSDLLAGGIGELFF
DNA: TGTGCCAGCAGCGATTTATTGGCAGGGGGGATCGGGGAGCTGTTTTTT

size: -
V: TRBV2
J: TRBJ2-7
D: TRBD1
CDR3: CASTRTGGSYEQYF
DNA: TGTGCCAGCACTCGGACAGGGGGCTCCTACGAGCAGTACTTC

size: -
V: TRBV10-3
J: TRBJ1-1
D: -
CDR3: CAIRDSVEAEAFF
DNA: TGTGCCATCAGGGACAGCGTCGAAGCTGAAGCTTTCTTT

size: once
V: TRBV7-3
J: TRBJ2-7
D: -
CDR3: CASNSPLWEQYF
DNA: TGTGCCAGCAACTCCCCCCTCTGGGAGCAGTACTTC

size: -
V: TRBV4-2
J: TRBJ2-3
D: TRBD2
CDR3: CASSRDGGGASDTQYF
DNA: TGTGCCAGCAGCCGGGACGGCGGGGGGGCAAGCGATACGCAGTATTTT

size: -
V: TRBV4-3
J: TRBJ2-5
D: TRBD1
CDR3: CASSQERTGGWETQYF
DNA: TGCGCCAGCAGCCAAGAAAGGACAGGGGGCTGGGAGACCCAGTACTTC

size: -
V: TRBV6-5
J: TRBJ2-1
D: TRBD1
CDR3: CASARGTATGNEQFF
DNA: TGTGCCAGCGCTAGGGGGACAGCGACCGGTAATGAGCAGTTCTTC